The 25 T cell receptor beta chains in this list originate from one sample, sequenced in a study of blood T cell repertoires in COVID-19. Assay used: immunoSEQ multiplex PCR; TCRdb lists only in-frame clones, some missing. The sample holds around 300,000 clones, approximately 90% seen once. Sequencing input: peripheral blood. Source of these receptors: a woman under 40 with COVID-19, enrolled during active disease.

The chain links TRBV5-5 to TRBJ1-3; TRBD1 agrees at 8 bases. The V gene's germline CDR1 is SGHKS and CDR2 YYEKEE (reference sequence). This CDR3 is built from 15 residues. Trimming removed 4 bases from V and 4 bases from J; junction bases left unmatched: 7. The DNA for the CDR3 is TGTGCCAGCAGCCGAGGACAGGGAGACGGAAACACCATATATTTT. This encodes CASSRGQGDGNTIYF.

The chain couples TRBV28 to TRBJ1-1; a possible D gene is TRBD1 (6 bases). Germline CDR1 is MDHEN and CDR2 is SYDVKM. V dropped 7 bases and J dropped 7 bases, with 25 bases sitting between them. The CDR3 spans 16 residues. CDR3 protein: CASTPPLGTRDLEAFF. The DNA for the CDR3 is TGTGCCAGCACTCCGCCTCTCGGGACAAGGGACCTTGAAGCTTTCTTT.

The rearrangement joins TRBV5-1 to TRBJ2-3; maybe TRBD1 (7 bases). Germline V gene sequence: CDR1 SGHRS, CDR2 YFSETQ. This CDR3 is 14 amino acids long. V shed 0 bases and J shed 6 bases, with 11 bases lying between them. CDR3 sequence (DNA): TGCGCCAGCAGCTTGGGGCAGGGGGGTGATACGCAGTATTTT. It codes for CASSLGQGGDTQYF.

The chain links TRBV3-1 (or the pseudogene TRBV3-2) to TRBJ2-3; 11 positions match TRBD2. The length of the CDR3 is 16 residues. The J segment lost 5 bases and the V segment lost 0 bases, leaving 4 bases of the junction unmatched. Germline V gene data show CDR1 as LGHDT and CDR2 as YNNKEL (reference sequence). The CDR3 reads CASSQDSGRAVDTQYF. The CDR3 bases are TGTGCCAGCAGCCAAGATAGCGGGAGGGCGGTAGATACGCAGTATTTT.

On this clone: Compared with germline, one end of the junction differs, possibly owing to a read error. The CDR3 DNA sequence: TGTGTCAGCAGGCAGGGCGACCAGCCCCAGCATTTT. It is translated as CVSRQGDQPQHF. The V gene is TRBV6-5, the J gene TRBJ1-5; a weak D match, TRBD1 (5 bases). In germline, CDR1 is MNHEY, CDR2 SVGAGI. The CDR3 loop spans 12 amino acids.

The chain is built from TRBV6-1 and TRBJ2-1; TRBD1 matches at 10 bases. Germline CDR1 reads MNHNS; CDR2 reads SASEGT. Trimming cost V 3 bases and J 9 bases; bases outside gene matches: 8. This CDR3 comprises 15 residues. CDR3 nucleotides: TGTGCCAGCAGTGAGACAGGGGGCATATCTAGTGAGCAGTTCTTC. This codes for CASSETGGISSEQFF.

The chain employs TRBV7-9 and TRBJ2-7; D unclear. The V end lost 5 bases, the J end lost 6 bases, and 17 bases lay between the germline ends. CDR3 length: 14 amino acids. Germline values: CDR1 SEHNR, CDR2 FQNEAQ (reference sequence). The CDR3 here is CASSPSYPAGEQYF. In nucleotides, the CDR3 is TGTGCCAGCAGCCCGTCCTATCCCGCTGGCGAGCAGTACTTC.

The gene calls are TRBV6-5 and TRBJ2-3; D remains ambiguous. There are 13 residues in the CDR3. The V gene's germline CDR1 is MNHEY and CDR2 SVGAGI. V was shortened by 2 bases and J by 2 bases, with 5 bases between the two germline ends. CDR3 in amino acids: CASSYLSTDTQYF. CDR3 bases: TGTGCCAGCAGTTACCTGTCCACAGATACGCAGTATTTT.

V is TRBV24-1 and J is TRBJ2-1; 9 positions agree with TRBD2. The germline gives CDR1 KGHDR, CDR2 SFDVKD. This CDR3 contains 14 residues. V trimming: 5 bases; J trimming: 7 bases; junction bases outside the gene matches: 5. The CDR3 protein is CATSGAGGHNEQFF. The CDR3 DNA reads TGTGCCACCAGTGGGGCGGGAGGGCATAATGAGCAGTTCTTC.

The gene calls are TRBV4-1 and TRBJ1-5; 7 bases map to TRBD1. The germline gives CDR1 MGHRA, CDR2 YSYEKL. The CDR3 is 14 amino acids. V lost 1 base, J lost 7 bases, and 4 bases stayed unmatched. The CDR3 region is CASSQGQGFQPQHF. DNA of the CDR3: TGCGCCAGCAGCCAAGGACAGGGTTTCCAGCCCCAGCATTTT.

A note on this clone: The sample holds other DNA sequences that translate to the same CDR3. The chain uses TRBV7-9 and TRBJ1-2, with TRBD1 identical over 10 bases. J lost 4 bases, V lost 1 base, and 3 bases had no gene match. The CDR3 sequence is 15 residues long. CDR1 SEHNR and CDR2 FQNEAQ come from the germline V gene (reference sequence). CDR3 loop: CASSLGTGGPYGYTF. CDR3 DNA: TGTGCCAGCAGCTTAGGGACAGGGGGTCCCTATGGCTACACCTTC.

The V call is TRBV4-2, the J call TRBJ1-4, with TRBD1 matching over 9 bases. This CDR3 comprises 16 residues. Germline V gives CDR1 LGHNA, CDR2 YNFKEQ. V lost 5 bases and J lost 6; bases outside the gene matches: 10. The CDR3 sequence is CASSSRPDRGHEKLFF. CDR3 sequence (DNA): TGTGCCAGCAGCTCACGGCCGGACAGGGGCCATGAAAAACTGTTTTTT.

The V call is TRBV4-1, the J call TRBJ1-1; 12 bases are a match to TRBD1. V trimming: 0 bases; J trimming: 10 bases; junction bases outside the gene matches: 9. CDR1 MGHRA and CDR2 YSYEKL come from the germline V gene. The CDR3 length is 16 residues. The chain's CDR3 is CASSQEVRGDRGRAFF. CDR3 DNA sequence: TGCGCCAGCAGCCAAGAAGTGAGAGGGGACAGGGGGCGAGCTTTCTTT.

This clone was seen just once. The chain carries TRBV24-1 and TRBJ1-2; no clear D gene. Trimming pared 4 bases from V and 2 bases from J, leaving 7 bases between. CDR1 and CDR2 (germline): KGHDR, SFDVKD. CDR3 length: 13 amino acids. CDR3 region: CATSEGKNYGYTF. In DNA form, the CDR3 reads TGTGCCACCAGTGAGGGCAAGAACTATGGCTACACCTTC.

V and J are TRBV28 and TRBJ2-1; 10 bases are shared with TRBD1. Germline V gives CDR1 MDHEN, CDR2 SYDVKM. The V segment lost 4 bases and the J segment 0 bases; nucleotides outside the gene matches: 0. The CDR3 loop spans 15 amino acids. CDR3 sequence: CASSWTGGSYNEQFF. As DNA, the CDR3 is TGTGCCAGCAGTTGGACAGGGGGCTCCTACAATGAGCAGTTCTTC.

This CDR3 reads CASRQGLYNEQFF. The CDR3 DNA is TGTGCTAGTCGACAGGGGCTTTACAATGAGCAGTTCTTC. The rearrangement joins TRBV12-5 to TRBJ2-1; 8 nucleotides align to TRBD1. The length of the CDR3 is 13 residues. J lost 4 bases, V lost 8 bases, and 4 bases had no gene match. Germline V lookup: CDR1 LGHNT, CDR2 FRNRAP.

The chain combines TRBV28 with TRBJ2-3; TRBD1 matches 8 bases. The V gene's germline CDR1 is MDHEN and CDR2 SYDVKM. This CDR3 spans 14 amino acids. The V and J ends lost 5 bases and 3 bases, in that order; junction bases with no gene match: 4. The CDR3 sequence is CASSGQGGTDTQYF. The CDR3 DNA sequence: TGTGCCAGCAGTGGACAGGGTGGGACAGATACGCAGTATTTT.

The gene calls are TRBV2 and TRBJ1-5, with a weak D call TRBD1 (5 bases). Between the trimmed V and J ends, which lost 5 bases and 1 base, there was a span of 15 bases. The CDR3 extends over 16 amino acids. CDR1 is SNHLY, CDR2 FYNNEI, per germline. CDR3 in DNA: TGTGCCAGCAGTACGGCAGGCAGGGCCAGCAATCAGCCCCAGCATTTT. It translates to CASSTAGRASNQPQHF. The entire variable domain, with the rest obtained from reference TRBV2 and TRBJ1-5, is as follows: EPEVTQTPSHQVTQMGQEVILRCVPISNHLYFYWYRQILGQKVEFLVSFYNNEISEKSEIFDDQFSVERPDGSNFTLKIRSTKLEDSAMYFCASSTAGRASNQPQHFGDGTRLSIL.

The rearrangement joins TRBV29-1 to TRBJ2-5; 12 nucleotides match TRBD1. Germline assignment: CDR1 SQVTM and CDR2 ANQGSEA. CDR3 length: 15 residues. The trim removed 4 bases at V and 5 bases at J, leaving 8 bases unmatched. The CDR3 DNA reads TGCAGCGTTGTGGGACAGGGGGCTCGTGGTGAGACCCAGTACTTC. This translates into CSVVGQGARGETQYF.

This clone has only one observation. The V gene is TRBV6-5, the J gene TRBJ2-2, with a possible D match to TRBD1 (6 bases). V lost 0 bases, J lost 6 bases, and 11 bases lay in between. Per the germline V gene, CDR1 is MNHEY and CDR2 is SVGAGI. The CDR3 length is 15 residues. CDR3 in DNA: TGTGCCAGCAGTTACTCGACCAAGGGGGCCGGGGAGCTGTTTTTT. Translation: CASSYSTKGAGELFF.

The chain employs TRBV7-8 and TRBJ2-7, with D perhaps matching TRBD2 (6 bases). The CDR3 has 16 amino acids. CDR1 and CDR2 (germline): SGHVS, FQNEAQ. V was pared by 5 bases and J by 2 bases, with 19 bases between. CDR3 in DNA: TGTGCCAGCAGCCGCGCGGAGGGGCCAGGGCCCTACGAGCAGTACTTC. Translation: CASSRAEGPGPYEQYF.

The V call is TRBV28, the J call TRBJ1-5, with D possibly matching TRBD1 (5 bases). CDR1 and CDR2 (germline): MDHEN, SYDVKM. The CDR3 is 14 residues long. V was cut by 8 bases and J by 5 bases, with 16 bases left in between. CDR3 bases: TGTGCCAGCTTTGAAGCACAGGACGATCAGCCCCAGCATTTT. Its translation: CASFEAQDDQPQHF.

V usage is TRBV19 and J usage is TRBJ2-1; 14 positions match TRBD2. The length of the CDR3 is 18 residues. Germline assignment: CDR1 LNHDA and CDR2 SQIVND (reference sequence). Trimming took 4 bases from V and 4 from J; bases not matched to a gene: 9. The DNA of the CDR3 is TGTGCCAGTAGTACGCCGGGACTAGCGGGAGACCGATACAATGAGCAGTTCTTC. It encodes CASSTPGLAGDRYNEQFF. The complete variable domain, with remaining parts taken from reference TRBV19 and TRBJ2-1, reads DGGITQSPKYLFRKEGQNVTLSCEQNLNHDAMYWYRQDPGQGLRLIYYSQIVNDFQKGDIAEGYSVSREKKESFPLTVTSAQKNPTAFYLCASSTPGLAGDRYNEQFFGPGTRLTVL.

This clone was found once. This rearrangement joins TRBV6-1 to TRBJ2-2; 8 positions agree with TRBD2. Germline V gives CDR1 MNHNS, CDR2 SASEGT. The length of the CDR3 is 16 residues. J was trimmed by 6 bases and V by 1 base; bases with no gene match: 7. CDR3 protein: CASSEGIGRAAGELFF. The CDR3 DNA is TGTGCCAGCAGTGAAGGGATCGGGAGGGCCGCCGGGGAGCTGTTTTTT.

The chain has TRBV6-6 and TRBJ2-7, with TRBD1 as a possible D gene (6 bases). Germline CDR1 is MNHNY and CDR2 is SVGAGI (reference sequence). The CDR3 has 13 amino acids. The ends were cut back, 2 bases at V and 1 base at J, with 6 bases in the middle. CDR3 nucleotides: TGTGCCAGCAGTTACGACAGGTCCTACGAGCAGTACTTC. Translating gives CASSYDRSYEQYF.